These 18 T cell receptor beta chains share one sample of origin, sequenced in a study of cytomegalovirus exposure and HLA in healthy donors. The PCR ran on 60 Vbeta and 13 Jbeta primers. TCRdb keeps only in-frame clones here, not all; method: immunoSEQ multiplex PCR. The data contain under 110,000 clones, 60% to 80% of them singletons. What was sequenced was PBMCs. All receptors come from a female donor in good health and CMV-seronegative.

The V and J genes are TRBV27 and TRBJ2-1; 13 nucleotides align to TRBD2. V lost 6 bases and J lost 4; bases outside the gene matches: 6. This CDR3 is built from 16 residues. The germline V gene encodes CDR1 MNHEY and CDR2 SMNVEV (reference sequence). Here the CDR3 reads CASSLTSGRVYNEQFF. The CDR3 nucleotides read TGTGCCAGCAGCCTAACTAGCGGGAGGGTGTACAATGAGCAGTTCTTC.

The chain links TRBV19 to TRBJ1-3; D is ambiguous. V was cut by 7 bases and J by 0 bases, with 13 bases left in between. CDR3 length equals 15 residues. Germline V lookup: CDR1 LNHDA, CDR2 SQIVND (reference sequence). In nucleotides, the CDR3 is TGTGCCAGTATTGGGCTACAGAACTCTGGAAACACCATATATTTT. It yields the protein CASIGLQNSGNTIYF.

The V gene is TRBV28, the J gene TRBJ1-1; D is ambiguous. The CDR3 sequence is 10 residues long. From germline, CDR1 is MDHEN and CDR2 SYDVKM. With 5 bases removed from V and 5 bases from J, the gap between germline ends came to 3 bases. CDR3 protein: CASSTTEAFF. The CDR3 bases are TGTGCCAGCAGTACTACTGAAGCTTTCTTT.

Of note for this clone: In the same sample, other DNA sequences code for this CDR3. V usage is TRBV7-2 and J usage is TRBJ1-1, with D maybe TRBD1 (5 bases). CDR3 length: 14 amino acids. The germline CDR1 and CDR2 sequences are SGHTA and FQGNSA. Trimming stripped 3 bases from V and 1 base from J, with 9 bases between. The CDR3 sequence is CASSFGRGNTEAFF. The DNA for the CDR3 is TGTGCCAGCAGCTTTGGAAGGGGGAACACTGAAGCTTTCTTT.

V is TRBV14 and J is TRBJ2-7; 8 nucleotides line up with TRBD2. The J segment lost 2 bases and the V segment lost 3 bases, leaving 9 bases of the junction unmatched. The germline CDR1 and CDR2 sequences are SGHDN and FVKESK. This CDR3 has 16 amino acids. This chain's CDR3 is CASSQLPGLGTYEQYF. DNA of the CDR3: TGTGCCAGCAGCCAGCTACCGGGACTAGGGACCTACGAGCAGTACTTC.

The genes are TRBV30 and TRBJ2-3; D remains unclear. Germline V gene data show CDR1 as GTSNPN and CDR2 as SVGIG (reference sequence). V was trimmed by 5 bases and J by 7 bases, leaving 13 bases between them. The CDR3 runs 12 residues. The CDR3 region is CAWLSRSNTQYF. CDR3 nucleotides: TGTGCCTGGCTCAGTAGGAGCAATACGCAGTATTTT.

This clone showed up just a few times. The rearrangement links TRBV30 to TRBJ1-3; 7 nucleotides agree with TRBD1. The length of the CDR3 is 16 residues. V lost 0 bases and J lost 0; bases outside the gene matches: 5. CDR1 is GTSNPN and CDR2 is SVGIG in the germline V gene (reference sequence). The CDR3 sequence is CAWSVRGQVSGNTIYF. DNA of the CDR3: TGTGCCTGGAGTGTCCGTGGACAGGTCTCTGGAAACACCATATATTTT.

The V and J genes are TRBV6-5 and TRBJ1-5; TRBD1 might be the D (5 bases). The CDR3 extends over 15 amino acids. Trimming pared 0 bases from V and 7 bases from J, leaving 13 bases between. The germline CDR1 and CDR2 sequences are MNHEY and SVGAGI. This chain's CDR3 is CASSYSRRGEQPQHF. CDR3 bases: TGTGCCAGCAGTTACTCGAGGAGGGGCGAACAGCCCCAGCATTTT.

This clone was found a few times. This chain connects TRBV29-1 to TRBJ2-5; D gene ambiguous. From germline, CDR1 is SQVTM and CDR2 ANQGSEA. Trimming pared 7 bases from V and 5 bases from J, leaving 17 bases between. The CDR3 has 13 residues. DNA for the CDR3: TGCAGCGCTGTACCAGGTGTAGTCGAGACCCAGTACTTC. It encodes CSAVPGVVETQYF. Together with reference TRBV29-1 and TRBJ2-5, the CDR3 gives the full variable domain: SAVISQKPSRDICQRGTSLTIQCQVDSQVTMMFWYRQQPGQSLTLIATANQGSEATYESGFVIDKFPISRPNLTFSTLTVSNMSPEDSSIYLCSAVPGVVETQYFGPGTRLLVL.

This clone was found a few times. This rearrangement joins TRBV9 to TRBJ2-2; D possibly corresponds to TRBD2 (5 bases). The CDR3 consists of 13 residues. The germline CDR1 and CDR2 sequences are SGDLS and YYNGEE. V was shortened by 2 bases and J by 7 bases, with 9 bases between the two germline ends. CDR3: CASSVLGGGELFF. The CDR3 nucleotides are TGTGCCAGCAGCGTTCTAGGAGGCGGGGAGCTGTTTTTT.

This chain uses TRBV28 with TRBJ2-7, with D perhaps TRBD2 (5 bases). V was pared by 6 bases and J by 2 bases, with 20 bases between. Germline loops: CDR1 MDHEN, CDR2 SYDVKM. There are 16 residues in the CDR3. DNA for the CDR3: TGTGCCAGCAGCCCGCGCACTTTAGGGAGCCCCTACGAGCAGTACTTC. It specifies CASSPRTLGSPYEQYF.

This clone showed up just a few times. This chain uses TRBV29-1 with TRBJ2-7; 9 nucleotides match TRBD1. This CDR3 has 13 residues. Per germline, CDR1 SQVTM and CDR2 ANQGSEA. J gave up 4 bases and V 3 bases, and 4 bases lay outside the gene matches. CDR3: CSVELGQGYEQYF. CDR3 DNA: TGCAGCGTTGAGCTAGGACAGGGGTACGAGCAGTACTTC.

The V call is TRBV7-3, the J call TRBJ2-2, with D unclear. Per germline, CDR1 SGHTA and CDR2 FQGTGA. V shed 4 bases and J shed 4 bases, with 7 bases lying between them. CDR3 length: 13 residues. The CDR3 region is CASSYEPTGELFF. CDR3 coding DNA: TGTGCCAGCAGCTACGAGCCCACCGGGGAGCTGTTTTTT.

The chain has TRBV5-4 and TRBJ2-1; tentative D call: TRBD1 (5 bases). There are 14 residues in the CDR3. V dropped 4 bases and J dropped 5 bases, with 13 bases sitting between them. Looked up from germline, CDR1 is SGHNT and CDR2 is YYREEE (reference sequence). CDR3 amino acids: CASSQRTNNNEQFF. In nucleotides, the CDR3 is TGTGCCAGCAGCCAAAGGACAAACAACAATGAGCAGTTCTTC. Based on the CDR3 plus reference TRBV5-4 and TRBJ2-1, the full variable domain is ETGVTQSPTHLIKTRGQQVTLRCSSQSGHNTVSWYQQALGQGPQFIFQYYREEENGRGNFPPRFSGLQFPNYSSELNVNALELDDSALYLCASSQRTNNNEQFFGPGTRLTVL.

The sample holds a few counts of this clone. The chain employs TRBV2 and TRBJ2-1, with 7 bases aligning to TRBD2. Looked up from germline, CDR1 is SNHLY and CDR2 is FYNNEI. Germline trimming cut 4 bases from V and 11 bases from J; bases unmatched to any gene: 5. This CDR3 has 12 amino acids. The CDR3 loop reads CASSGAREKQFF. The CDR3 DNA reads TGTGCCAGCAGTGGAGCGCGGGAGAAGCAGTTCTTC.

The V call is TRBV30, the J call TRBJ2-1; D unclear. Trimming removed 2 bases at V and 0 bases at J, with 11 bases between. Germline lookup yields CDR1 GTSNPN and CDR2 SVGIG (reference sequence). CDR3 size: 15 residues. The DNA of the CDR3 is TGTGCCTGGAGTCGGCTAGGAAACTCCTACAATGAGCAGTTCTTC. Translating gives CAWSRLGNSYNEQFF. Drawing the rest from reference TRBV30 and TRBJ2-1, the complete variable domain is SQTIHQWPATLVQPVGSPLSLECTVEGTSNPNLYWYRQAAGRGLQLLFYSVGIGQISSEVPQNLSASRPQDRQFILSSKKLLLSDSGFYLCAWSRLGNSYNEQFFGPGTRLTVL.

The chain recombines TRBV27 with TRBJ2-1; the match to TRBD2 covers 8 bases. V lost 7 bases, J lost 4 bases, and 6 bases stayed unmatched. The CDR3 length is 14 residues. CDR1 and CDR2 (germline): MNHEY, SMNVEV (reference sequence). The CDR3 nucleotides are TGTGCCAGCATGGTAGCGGGGCATTACAATGAGCAGTTCTTC. Protein product: CASMVAGHYNEQFF.

This chain uses TRBV11-3 with TRBJ1-4, with 9 bases that match TRBD1. The germline V gene has CDR1 SGHNT and CDR2 YENEEA. V shed 5 bases and J 6 bases; nucleotides not matched to a gene: 4. This CDR3 spans 14 amino acids. The CDR3 bases are TGTGCCAGCAGCCCTGGGACAGGGTATGAAAAACTGTTTTTT. Protein: CASSPGTGYEKLFF. Full variable domain (missing parts from reference TRBV11-3 and TRBJ1-4): EAGVVQSPRYKIIEKKQPVAFWCNPISGHNTLYWYLQNLGQGPELLIRYENEEAVDDSQLPKDRFSAERLKGVDSTLKIQPAELGDSAVYLCASSPGTGYEKLFFGSGTQLSVL.